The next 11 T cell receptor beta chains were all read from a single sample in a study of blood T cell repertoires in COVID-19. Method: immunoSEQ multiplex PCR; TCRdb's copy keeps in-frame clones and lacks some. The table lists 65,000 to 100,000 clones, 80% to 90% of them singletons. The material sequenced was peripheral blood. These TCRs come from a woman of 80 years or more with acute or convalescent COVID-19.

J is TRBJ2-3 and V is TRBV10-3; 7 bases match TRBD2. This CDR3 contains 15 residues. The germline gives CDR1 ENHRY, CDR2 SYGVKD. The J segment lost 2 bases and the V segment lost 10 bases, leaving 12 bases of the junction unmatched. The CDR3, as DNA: TGTGCCACCCTGAGCGGGGCCTTATACACAGATACGCAGTATTTT. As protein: CATLSGALYTDTQYF.

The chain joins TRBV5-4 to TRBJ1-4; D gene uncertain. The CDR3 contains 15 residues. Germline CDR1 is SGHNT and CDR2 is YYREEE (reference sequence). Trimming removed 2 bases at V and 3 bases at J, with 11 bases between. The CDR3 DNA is TGTGCCAGCAGCTTATTCGGCGGGGCTAATGAAAAACTGTTTTTT. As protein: CASSLFGGANEKLFF.

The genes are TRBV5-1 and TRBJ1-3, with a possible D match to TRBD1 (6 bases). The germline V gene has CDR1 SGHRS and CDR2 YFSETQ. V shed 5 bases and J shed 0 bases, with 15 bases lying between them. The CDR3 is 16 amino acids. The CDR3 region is CASSPTGSNSGNTIYF. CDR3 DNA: TGCGCCAGCAGTCCAACAGGGTCTAACTCTGGAAACACCATATATTTT.

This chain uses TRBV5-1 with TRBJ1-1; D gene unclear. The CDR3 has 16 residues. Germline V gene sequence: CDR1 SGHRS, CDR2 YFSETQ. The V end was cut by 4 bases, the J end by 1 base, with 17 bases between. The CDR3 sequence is CASSIQPSGGNTEAFF. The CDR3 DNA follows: TGCGCCAGCAGCATACAACCTTCAGGAGGGAACACTGAAGCTTTCTTT.

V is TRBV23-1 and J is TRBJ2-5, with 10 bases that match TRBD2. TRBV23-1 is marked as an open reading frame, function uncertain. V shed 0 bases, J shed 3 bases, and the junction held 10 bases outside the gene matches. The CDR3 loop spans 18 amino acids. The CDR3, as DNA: TGCGCCAGCAGTCAATCCTTTAACAGCGGGAGGGCCGAAGAGACCCAGTACTTC. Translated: CASSQSFNSGRAEETQYF.

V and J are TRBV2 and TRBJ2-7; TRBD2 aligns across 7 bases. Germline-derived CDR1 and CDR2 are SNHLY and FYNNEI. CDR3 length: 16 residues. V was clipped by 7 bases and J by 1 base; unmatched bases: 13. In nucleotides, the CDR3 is TGTGCCAGCAAAGTGGGGTCGGGAGGAGGATCCTACGAGCAGTACTTC. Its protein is CASKVGSGGGSYEQYF.

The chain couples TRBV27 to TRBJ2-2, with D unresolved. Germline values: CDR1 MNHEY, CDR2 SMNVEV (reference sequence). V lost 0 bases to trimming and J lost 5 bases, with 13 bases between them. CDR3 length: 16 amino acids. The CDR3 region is CASSLSRSLLTGELFF. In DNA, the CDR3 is TGTGCCAGCAGTTTATCTAGGAGTCTACTGACCGGGGAGCTGTTTTTT.

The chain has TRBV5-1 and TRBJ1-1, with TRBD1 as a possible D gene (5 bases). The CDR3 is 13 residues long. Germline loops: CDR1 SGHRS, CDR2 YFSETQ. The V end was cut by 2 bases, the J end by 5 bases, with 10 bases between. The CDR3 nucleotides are TGCGCCAGCAGCTTACAGGAGAGGACTGAAGCTTTCTTT. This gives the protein CASSLQERTEAFF. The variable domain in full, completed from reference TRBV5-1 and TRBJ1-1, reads KAGVTQTPRYLIKTRGQQVTLSCSPISGHRSVSWYQQTPGQGLQFLFEYFSETQRNKGNFPGRFSGRQFSNSRSEMNVSTLELGDSALYLCASSLQERTEAFFGQGTRLTVV.

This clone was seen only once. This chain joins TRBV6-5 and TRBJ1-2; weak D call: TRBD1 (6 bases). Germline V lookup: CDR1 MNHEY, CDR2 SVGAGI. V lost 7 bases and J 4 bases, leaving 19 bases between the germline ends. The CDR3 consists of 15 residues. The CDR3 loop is CASKITGMSSYGYTF. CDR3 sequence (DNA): TGTGCCAGCAAAATAACAGGGATGTCCAGCTATGGCTACACCTTC.

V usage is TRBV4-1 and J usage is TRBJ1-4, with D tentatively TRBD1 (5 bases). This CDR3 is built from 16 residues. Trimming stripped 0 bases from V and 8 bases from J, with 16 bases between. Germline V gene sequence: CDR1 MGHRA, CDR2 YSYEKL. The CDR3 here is CASSQEAQGGKEKLFF. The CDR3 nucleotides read TGCGCCAGCAGCCAAGAAGCTCAGGGCGGGAAGGAAAAACTGTTTTTT.

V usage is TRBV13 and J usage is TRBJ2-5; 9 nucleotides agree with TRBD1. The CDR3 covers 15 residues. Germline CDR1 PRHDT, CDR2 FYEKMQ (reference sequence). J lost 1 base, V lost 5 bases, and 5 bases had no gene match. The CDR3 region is CASSRKTGGQETQYF. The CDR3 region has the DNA TGTGCCAGCAGCCGAAAGACAGGGGGCCAAGAGACCCAGTACTTC.